This record covers a single T cell receptor beta chain. Its antigen is undetermined. The data were obtained in a study of stem cell transplantation in POMP-related autoinflammatory disease. Study information: The study hypothesized thymoproteasome defects skew the TRB repertoire via impaired CD8+ selection. CD8+ T cells were low and CD4+ cells naive-skewed before transplant. DNA chimerism showed 100% graft donor engraftment of neutrophils and platelets through one year. Whole-study findings and limits: Patients with PRAID showed a restricted number of unique TRB V-J gene pairings.

Here immunoSEQ multiplex PCR was the method, and the copy in TCRdb shows in-frame clones only, minus some. This sample carries roughly 70,000 clones, roughly 88% of them seen once, and the ten largest clones take 0.5% to 0.85%. Between the trimmed V and J ends, which lost 1 base and 4 bases, there was a span of 10 bases. CDR3 size: 14 residues. Per the germline V gene, CDR1 is LNHDA and CDR2 is SQIVND (reference sequence). The rearrangement joins TRBV19 to TRBJ1-1, with D unclear. The receptor's source is a human patient with POMP-related autoinflammation and immune dysregulation (PRAID). T cells may partly derive from the graft donor. The source material was CD4+ T cells from PBMCs, sampled after stem cell transplantation. The CDR3 bases are TGTGCCAGTAGTATAGCGGGGAGGGCCACTGAAGCTTTCTTT. Its protein product is CASSIAGRATEAFF. Full variable domain (outside the CDR3, taken from reference TRBV19 and TRBJ1-1): DGGITQSPKYLFRKEGQNVTLSCEQNLNHDAMYWYRQDPGQGLRLIYYSQIVNDFQKGDIAEGYSVSREKKESFPLTVTSAQKNPTAFYLCASSIAGRATEAFFGQGTRLTVV.